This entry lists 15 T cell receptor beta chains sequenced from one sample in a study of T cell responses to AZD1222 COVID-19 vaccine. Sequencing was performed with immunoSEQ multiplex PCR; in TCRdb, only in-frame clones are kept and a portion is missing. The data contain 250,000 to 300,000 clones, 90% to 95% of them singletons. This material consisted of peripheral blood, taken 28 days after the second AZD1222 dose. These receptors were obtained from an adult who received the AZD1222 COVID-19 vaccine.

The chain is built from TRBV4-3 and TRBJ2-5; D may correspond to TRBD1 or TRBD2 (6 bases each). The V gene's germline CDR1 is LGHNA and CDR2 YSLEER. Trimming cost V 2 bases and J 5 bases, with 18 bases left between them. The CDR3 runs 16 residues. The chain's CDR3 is CASSQRPGGGPETQYF. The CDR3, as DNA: TGCGCCAGCAGCCAACGGCCCGGGGGCGGACCGGAGACCCAGTACTTC.

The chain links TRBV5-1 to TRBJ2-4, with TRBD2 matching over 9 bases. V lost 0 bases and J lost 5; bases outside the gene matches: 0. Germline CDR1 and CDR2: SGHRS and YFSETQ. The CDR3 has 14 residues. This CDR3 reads CASSLGTSENIQYF. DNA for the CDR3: TGCGCCAGCAGCTTGGGGACTAGCGAAAACATTCAGTACTTC.

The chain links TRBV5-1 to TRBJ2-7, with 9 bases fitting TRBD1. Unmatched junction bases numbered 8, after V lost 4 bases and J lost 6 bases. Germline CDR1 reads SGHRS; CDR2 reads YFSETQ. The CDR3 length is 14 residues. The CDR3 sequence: CASSRQGVEGEQYF. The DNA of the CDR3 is TGCGCCAGCAGCCGACAGGGGGTGGAGGGCGAGCAGTACTTC.

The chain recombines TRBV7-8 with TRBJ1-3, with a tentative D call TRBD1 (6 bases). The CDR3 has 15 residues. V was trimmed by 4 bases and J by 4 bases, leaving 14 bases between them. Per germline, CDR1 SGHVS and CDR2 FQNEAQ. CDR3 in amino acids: CASSSQGRAGNTIYF. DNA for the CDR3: TGTGCCAGCAGCTCGCAGGGGCGCGCAGGAAACACCATATATTTT.

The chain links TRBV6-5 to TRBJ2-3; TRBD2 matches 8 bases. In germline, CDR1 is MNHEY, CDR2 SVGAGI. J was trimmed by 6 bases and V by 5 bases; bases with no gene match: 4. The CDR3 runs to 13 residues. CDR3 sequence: CASSSGRGDTQYF. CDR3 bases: TGTGCCAGCAGTAGCGGGAGAGGTGATACGCAGTATTTT.

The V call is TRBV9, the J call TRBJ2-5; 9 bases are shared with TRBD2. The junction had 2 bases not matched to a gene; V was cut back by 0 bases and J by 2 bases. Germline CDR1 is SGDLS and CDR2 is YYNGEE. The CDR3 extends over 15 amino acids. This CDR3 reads CASSVGGGAQETQYF. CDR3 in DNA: TGTGCCAGCAGCGTAGGCGGGGGGGCACAAGAGACCCAGTACTTC.

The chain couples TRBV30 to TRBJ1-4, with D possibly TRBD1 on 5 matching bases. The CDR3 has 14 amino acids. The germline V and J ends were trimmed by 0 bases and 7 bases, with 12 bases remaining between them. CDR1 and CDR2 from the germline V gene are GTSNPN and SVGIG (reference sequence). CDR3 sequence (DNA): TGTGCCTGGAGTGTATCGGGGCTTGGTGAAAAACTGTTTTTT. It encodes CAWSVSGLGEKLFF.

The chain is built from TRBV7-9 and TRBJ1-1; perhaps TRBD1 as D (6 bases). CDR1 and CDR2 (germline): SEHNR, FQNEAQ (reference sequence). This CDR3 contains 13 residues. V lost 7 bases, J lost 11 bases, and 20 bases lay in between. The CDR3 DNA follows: TGTGCCAGCATGACTGACAGGCAGGGCGCGGCTTTCTTT. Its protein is CASMTDRQGAAFF.

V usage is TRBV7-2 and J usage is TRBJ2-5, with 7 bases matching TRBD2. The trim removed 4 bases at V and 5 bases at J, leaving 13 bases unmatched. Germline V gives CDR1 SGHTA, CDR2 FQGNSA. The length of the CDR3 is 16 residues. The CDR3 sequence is CASSSFPRGMGETQYF. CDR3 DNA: TGTGCCAGCAGCTCTTTCCCGCGGGGGATGGGGGAGACCCAGTACTTC.

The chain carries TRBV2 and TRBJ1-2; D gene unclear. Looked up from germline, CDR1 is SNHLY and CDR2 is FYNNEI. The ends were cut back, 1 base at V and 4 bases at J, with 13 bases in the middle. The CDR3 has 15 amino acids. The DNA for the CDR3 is TGTGCCAGCAGTGAAGAGGCGGAAGAGATCTATGGCTACACCTTC. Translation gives CASSEEAEEIYGYTF.

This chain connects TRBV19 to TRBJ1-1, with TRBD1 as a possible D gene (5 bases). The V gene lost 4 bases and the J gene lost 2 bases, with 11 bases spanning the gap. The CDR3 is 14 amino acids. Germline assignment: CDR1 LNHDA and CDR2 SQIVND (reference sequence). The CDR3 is CASSRQRTNTEAFF. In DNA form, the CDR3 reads TGTGCCAGTAGTAGACAGCGTACAAACACTGAAGCTTTCTTT.

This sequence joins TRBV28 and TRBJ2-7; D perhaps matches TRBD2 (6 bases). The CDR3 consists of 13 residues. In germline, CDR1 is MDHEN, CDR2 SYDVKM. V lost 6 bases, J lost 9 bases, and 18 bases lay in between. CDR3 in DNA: TGTGCCAGCAGGGGTACTAGATCGGAGGGGCAGTACTTC. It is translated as CASRGTRSEGQYF. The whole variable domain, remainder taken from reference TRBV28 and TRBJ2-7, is DVKVTQSSRYLVKRTGEKVFLECVQDMDHENMFWYRQDPGLGLRLIYFSYDVKMKEKGDIPEGYSVSREKKERFSLILESASTNQTSMYLCASRGTRSEGQYFGPGTRLTVT.

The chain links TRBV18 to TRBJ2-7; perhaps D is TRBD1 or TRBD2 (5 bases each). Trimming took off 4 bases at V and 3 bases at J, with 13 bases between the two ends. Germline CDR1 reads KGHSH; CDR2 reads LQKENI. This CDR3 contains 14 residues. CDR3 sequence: CASSLPGRSYEQYF. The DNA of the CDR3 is TGTGCCAGCTCACTTCCGGGACGGAGCTACGAGCAGTACTTC.

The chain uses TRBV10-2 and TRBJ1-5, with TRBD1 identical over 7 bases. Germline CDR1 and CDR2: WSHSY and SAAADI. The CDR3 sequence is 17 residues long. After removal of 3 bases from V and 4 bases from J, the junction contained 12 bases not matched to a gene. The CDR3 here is CASSDPGTDASNQPQHF. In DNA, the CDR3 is TGCGCCAGCAGTGACCCCGGGACAGACGCCTCAAATCAGCCCCAGCATTTT.

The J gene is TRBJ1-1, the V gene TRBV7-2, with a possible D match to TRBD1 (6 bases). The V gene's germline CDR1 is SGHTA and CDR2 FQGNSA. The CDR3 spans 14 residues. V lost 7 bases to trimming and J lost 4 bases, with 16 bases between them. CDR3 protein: CASIQTGASTEAFF. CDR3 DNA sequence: TGTGCCAGCATACAAACGGGGGCGAGCACTGAAGCTTTCTTT.